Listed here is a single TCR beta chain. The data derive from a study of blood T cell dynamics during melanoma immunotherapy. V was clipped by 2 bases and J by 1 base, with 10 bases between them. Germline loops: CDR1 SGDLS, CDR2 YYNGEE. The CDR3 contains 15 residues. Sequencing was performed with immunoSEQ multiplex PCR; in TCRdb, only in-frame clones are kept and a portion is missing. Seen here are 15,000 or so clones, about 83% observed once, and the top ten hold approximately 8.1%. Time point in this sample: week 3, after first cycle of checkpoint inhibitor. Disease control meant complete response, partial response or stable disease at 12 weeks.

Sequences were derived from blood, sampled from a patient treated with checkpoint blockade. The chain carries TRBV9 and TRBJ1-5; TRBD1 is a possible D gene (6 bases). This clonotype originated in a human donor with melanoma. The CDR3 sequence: CASSVTGGSNQPQHF. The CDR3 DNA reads TGTGCCAGCAGCGTGACAGGTGGAAGCAATCAGCCCCAGCATTTT. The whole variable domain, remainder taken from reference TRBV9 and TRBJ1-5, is DSGVTQTPKHLITATGQRVTLRCSPRSGDLSVYWYQQSLDQGLQFLIQYYNGEERAKGNILERFSAQQFPDLHSELNLSSLELGDSALYFCASSVTGGSNQPQHFGDGTRLSIL.